Given below is one T cell receptor beta chain in context. This clonotype has ten or more counts. It lacks a known antigen. No much larger clone is present one base from it, and per-base qualities are unavailable. This sample stems from a study of T cells in Graves' hyperthyroidism and ophthalmopathy (dated by TCRdb to the late 2010s). Some background on the complete study: Peripheral blood samples were taken at initial diagnosis, before any treatment was given. Once sampling was done, hyperthyroidism patients were given methimazole at a starting dose of 30 mg daily, whereas ophthalmopathy patients were given high-dose intravenous methylprednisolone. To identify TCR V-J signatures that set the groups apart, the researchers used a discovery cohort of 100 patients, made up of 43 with Graves' ophthalmopathy and about 60 with stable Graves' hyperthyroidism. According to the paper, TCR Vbeta CDR3 sequencing was carried out on 135 peripheral blood samples, which came from 40 to 45 ophthalmopathy, 75 or so hyperthyroidism and about 17 progressor patients. Whether ophthalmopathy could be predicted prospectively was tested in an independent validation cohort made up of about 18 hyperthyroidism patients plus 17 patients who later progressed to ophthalmopathy. The roughly 94 discovery patients were randomly divided into training and test sets at a 7:3 ratio. Thyroid tissue and blood T-cell repertoires from several Graves' hyperthyroidism patients were also compared in the study. General conclusions and limits of the study: During validation, the model predicted progression to ophthalmopathy a median of approximately 6 months ahead of onset, with more than 55% sensitivity and 72% to 80% specificity. Most expanded thyroid clonotypes (frequency above 0.001) were also found in blood, which suggests that blood repertoires may mirror thyroid immune responses. Sample size was not statistically predetermined, and investigators were not blinded to group allocation. A 13 V-J signature model separated ophthalmopathy from stable hyperthyroidism, with approximately 86% sensitivity and 81.08% specificity in cross-validation and 80%/75% in testing.

CDR1 and CDR2 (MNHEY, SMNVEV) derive from the germline V gene (reference sequence). Counted from cysteine to phenylalanine, this CDR3 has 13 amino acids. Only CDR3 DNA is held: 39 bases, read in frame from base 1. V is shortened by 2 bases, J by 1 base, and the region joining them spans 6 bases. Amplification of TCR beta CDR3 regions was carried out from RNA transcripts. A first-round RT-PCR of the TCR CDR3 used the HTBI primer set with the Qiagen OneStep RT-PCR kit. A second multiplex PCR round built the libraries, followed by size selection and purification. Libraries were sequenced paired-end with 100 bp reads on an Illumina HiSeq2000. The original pipeline was this. SOAPnuke was used to process the raw data, throwing out any read that contained adapters or uncalled bases, had a mean Phred below 15, or lacked an exact constant-primer or identifier match. High-quality paired reads were merged with COPE v1.2.5, and unique nucleotide sequences were defined as clonotypes. Clonotypes were aligned to IMGT TRBV, TRBD and TRBJ reference segments using MiTCR v1.1. Only V-J combinations with frequency above 0.0001, covering 99.2% of repertoires, were analysed. The TCS score was defined as F50 (clonal expansion) divided by E x V (chaos), with BLOSUM62-based TCRdist calculated between CDR3 peptides within each V-J. Welch's t-statistics and random forest reduced around 550 V-J features to fewer than 15, which were used in a naive Bayes classifier (R e1071). The public sequencing data were trimmed at Q25 with fastp and processed into clonotypes with MiXCR by TCRdb, which kept only in-frame beta chains. CDR3 protein sequences are deduplicated, and each keeps its most common genes and DNA. The V and J calls, along with clone size, are taken from TCRdb and not from the paper's own processing. A total of hundreds of thousands of distinct CDR3 sequences appear in this sample, 17% of them only once. Together, the top ten hold 17% of the sample.

Ophthalmopathy patients had moderately to severely active disease, Clinical Activity Score of at least 3, NOSPECS grade of at least 4, and duration under 3 months. The study excluded patients with uncontrolled infections, other autoimmune diseases, pregnancy or lactation. Diagnoses were based on clinical symptoms, serum thyroxine and TRAb, thyroid ultrasound and orbital computed tomography. PBMCs were separated from under 11 ml of fresh peripheral blood using Ficoll-Paque density gradient centrifugation. Total RNA was extracted with Trizol reagent, and quality was checked on an Agilent 2100 Bioanalyzer.

The TCR originated in a woman aged 18-29 years with Graves' ophthalmopathy. The source material was blood. The sequence is built from TRBV27 and TRBJ2-7, with the identity of the D gene unclear. The CDR3 in this case is CASSLLESYEQYF. The DNA sequence follows: TGTGCCAGCAGTTTACTAGAATCCTACGAGCAGTACTTC.